The sequence of this T cell receptor beta chain was determined in a study of cytomegalovirus exposure and HLA in healthy donors. The overall study: There were 100 million to 120 million unique TCR beta sequences, drawn from about 179 million T cells, in an earlier analysis. Findings and caveats of the study: With later analysis, a missense DCLRE1C variant became linked to TCR beta V- and J-gene trimming. Roughly even sequencing depth across donors was the assumption behind the presence/absence analyses.

On this clone itself: Its antigen is undetermined.

The primer mix had 60 Vbeta and 13 Jbeta primers. Libraries were prepared by immunoSEQ multiplex PCR; TCRdb keeps only in-frame clonotypes and omits some of them. The sample holds around 130,000 clones, approximately 8.6% seen once. The sample consisted of PBMCs. The clonotype originates from a woman in her forties in good health and CMV-seropositive.

The chain's CDR3 is CSCRQIMNTEAFF. The CDR3 DNA reads TGCAGCTGCAGACAGATAATGAACACTGAAGCTTTCTTT. The chain has TRBV29-1 and TRBJ1-1; D is possibly TRBD1 (5 bases). Germline V gene sequence: CDR1 SQVTM, CDR2 ANQGSEA. This CDR3 contains 13 residues. V gave up 8 bases and J gave up 0 bases, with 13 bases separating them.